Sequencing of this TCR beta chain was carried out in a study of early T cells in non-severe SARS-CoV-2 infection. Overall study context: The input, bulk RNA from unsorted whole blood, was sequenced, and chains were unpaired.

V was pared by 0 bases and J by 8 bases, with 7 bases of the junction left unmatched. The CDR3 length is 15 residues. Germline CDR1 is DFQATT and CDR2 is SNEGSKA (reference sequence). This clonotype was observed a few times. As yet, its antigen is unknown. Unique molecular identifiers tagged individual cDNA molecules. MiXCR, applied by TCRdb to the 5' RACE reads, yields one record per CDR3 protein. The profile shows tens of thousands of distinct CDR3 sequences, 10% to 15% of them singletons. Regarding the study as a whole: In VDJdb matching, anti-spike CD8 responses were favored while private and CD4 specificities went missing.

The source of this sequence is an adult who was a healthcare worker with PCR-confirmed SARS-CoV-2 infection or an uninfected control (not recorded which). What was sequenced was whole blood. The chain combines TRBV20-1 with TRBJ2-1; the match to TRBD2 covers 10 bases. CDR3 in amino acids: CSARDLLAGDHEQFF. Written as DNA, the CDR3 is TGCAGTGCTAGAGATCTCCTAGCGGGAGACCATGAGCAGTTCTTC.